Given below is one T cell receptor (beta chain) in context. Its cognate antigen is unknown. The data derive from a study of cytomegalovirus exposure and HLA in healthy donors. Study results and caveats: Cytomegalovirus association was listed for 150 to 200 TCR beta chains.

In the PCR, 60 Vbeta and 13 Jbeta primers were used. The protocol was immunoSEQ multiplex PCR, while the TCRdb copy is restricted to in-frame clones and leaves out a portion. This table has 100,000 to 150,000 clones, about 78% appearing once. V lost 3 bases and J 6 bases, leaving 6 bases between the germline ends. Germline V gene lookup returns CDR1 GTSNPN and CDR2 SVGIG (reference sequence). This CDR3 comprises 10 residues. Sequenced material: PBMCs. This rearrangement joins TRBV30 to TRBJ2-7, with TRBD1 as a possible D gene (5 bases). This TCR was sampled from a female donor in good health and CMV-seronegative. CDR3 nucleotide sequence: TGTGCCTGGAGCGACAGCGAGCAGTACTTC. It yields the protein CAWSDSEQYF.